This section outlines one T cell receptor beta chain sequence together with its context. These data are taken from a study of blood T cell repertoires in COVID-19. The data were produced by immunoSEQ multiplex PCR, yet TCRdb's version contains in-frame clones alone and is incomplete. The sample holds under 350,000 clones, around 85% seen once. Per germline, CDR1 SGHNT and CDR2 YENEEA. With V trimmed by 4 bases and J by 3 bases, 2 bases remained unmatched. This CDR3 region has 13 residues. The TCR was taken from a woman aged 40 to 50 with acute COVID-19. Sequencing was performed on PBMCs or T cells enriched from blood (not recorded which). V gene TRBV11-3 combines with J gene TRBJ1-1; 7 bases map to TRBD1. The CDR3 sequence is CASSSDRDTEAFF. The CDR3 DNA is TGTGCCAGCAGCTCAGACAGGGACACTGAAGCTTTCTTT.